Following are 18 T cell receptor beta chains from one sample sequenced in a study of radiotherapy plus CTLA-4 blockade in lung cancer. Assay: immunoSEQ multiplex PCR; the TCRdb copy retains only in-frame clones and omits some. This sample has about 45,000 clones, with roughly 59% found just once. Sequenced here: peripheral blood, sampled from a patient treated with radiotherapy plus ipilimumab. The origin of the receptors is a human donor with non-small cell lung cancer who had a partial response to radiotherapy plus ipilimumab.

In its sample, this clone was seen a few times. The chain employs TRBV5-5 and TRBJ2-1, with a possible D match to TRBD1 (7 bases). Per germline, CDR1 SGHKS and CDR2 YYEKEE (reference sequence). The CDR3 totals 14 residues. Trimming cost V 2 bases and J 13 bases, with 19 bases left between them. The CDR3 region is CASSFRVGGTAQFF. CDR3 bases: TGTGCCAGCAGCTTTCGGGTCGGCGGGACAGCTCAGTTCTTC.

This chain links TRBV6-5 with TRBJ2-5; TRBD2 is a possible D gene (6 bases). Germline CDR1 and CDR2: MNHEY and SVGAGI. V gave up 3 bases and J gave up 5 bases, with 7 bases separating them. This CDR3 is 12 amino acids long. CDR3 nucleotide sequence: TGTGCCAGCAGTTATGGGGGGGAGACCCAGTACTTC. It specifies CASSYGGETQYF.

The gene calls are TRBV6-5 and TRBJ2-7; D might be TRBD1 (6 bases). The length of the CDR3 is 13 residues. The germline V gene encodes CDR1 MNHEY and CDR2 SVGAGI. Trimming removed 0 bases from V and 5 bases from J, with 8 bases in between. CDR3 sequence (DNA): TGTGCCAGCAGTTACTCGGGACACCACGAGCAGTACTTC. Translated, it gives CASSYSGHHEQYF.

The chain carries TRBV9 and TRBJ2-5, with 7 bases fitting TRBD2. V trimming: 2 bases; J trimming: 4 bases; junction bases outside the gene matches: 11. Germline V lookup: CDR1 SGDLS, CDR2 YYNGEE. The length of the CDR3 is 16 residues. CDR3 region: CASSVAGTNLRETQYF. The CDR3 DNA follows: TGTGCCAGCAGCGTGGCCGGGACTAACCTTAGAGAGACCCAGTACTTC.

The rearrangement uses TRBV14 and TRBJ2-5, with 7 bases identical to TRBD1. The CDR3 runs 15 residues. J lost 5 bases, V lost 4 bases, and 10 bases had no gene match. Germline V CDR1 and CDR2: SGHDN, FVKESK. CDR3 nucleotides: TGTGCCAGCAGCCTTACGAAGGGGGCAGGGGAGACCCAGTACTTC. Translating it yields CASSLTKGAGETQYF.

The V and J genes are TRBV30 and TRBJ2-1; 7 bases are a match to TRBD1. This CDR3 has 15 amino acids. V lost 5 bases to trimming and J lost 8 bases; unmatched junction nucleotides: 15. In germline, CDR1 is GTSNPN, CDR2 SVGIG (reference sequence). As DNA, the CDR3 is TGTGCCTGGGCCGCTGGGGTTTTTACAGGGGATGAGCAGTTCTTC. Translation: CAWAAGVFTGDEQFF.

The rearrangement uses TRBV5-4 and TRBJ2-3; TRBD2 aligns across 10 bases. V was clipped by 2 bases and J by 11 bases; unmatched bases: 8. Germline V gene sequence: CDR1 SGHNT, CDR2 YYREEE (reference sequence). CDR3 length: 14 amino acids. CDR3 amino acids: CASSLSSGGSVQYF. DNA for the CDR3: TGTGCCAGCAGCTTATCTAGCGGGGGTTCAGTGCAGTATTTT.

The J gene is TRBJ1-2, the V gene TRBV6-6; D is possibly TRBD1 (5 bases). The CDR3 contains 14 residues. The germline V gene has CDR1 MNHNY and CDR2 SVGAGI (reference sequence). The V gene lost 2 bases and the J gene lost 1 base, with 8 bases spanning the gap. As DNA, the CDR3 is TGTGCCAGCAGTTACCTCCAGGGTAACTATGGCTACACCTTC. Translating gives CASSYLQGNYGYTF.

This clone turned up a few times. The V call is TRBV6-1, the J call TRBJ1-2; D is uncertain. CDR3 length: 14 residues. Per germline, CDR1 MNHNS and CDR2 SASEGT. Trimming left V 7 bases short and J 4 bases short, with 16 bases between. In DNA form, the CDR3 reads TGTGCCAGCACCGGACGGCACCGGGGCTATGGCTACACCTTC. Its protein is CASTGRHRGYGYTF.

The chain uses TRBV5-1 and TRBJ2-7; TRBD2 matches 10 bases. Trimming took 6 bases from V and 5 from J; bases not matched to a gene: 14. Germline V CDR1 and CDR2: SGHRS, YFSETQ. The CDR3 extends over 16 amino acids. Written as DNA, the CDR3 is TGCGCCAGCACGGGCACTTTCGGGACTAGCGTACACGAGCAGTACTTC. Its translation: CASTGTFGTSVHEQYF.

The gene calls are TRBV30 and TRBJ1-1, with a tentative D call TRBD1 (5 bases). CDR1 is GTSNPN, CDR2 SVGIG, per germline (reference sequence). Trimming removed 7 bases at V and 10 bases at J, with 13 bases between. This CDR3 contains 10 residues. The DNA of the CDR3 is TGTGCCTCGGGGGAAAAGGGAGCTTTCTTT. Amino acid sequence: CASGEKGAFF.

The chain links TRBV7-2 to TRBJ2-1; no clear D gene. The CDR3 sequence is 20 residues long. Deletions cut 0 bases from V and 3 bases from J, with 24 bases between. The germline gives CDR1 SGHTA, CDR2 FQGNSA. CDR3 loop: CASSLAPEFRRGGLYNEQFF. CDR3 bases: TGTGCCAGCAGCTTAGCCCCTGAGTTCCGGCGCGGCGGTCTCTACAATGAGCAGTTCTTC.

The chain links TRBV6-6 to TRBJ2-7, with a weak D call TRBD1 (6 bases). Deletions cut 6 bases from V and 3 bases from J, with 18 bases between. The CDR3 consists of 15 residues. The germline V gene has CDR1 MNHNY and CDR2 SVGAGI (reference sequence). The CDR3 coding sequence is TGTGCCAGCAGACCAATAGGGGGAACTATCTACGAGCAGTACTTC. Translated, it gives CASRPIGGTIYEQYF.

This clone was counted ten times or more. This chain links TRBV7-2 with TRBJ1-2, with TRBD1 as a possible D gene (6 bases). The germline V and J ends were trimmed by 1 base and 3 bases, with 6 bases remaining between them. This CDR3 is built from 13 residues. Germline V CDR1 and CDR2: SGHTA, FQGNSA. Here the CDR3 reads CASSLGTDYGYTF. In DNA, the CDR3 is TGTGCCAGCAGCTTAGGGACAGACTATGGCTACACCTTC. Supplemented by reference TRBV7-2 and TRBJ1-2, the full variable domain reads GAGVSQSPSNKVTEKGKDVELRCDPISGHTALYWYRQSLGQGLEFLIYFQGNSAPDKSGLPSDRFSAERTGGSVSTLTIQRTQQEDSAVYLCASSLGTDYGYTFGSGTRLTVV.

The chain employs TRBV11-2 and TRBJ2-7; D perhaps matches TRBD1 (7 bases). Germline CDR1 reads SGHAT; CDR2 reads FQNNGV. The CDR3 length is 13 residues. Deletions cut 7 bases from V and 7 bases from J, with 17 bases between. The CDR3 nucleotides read TGTGCCAGCACCCTGGCAGGGGGAGGTGAGCAGTACTTC. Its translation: CASTLAGGGEQYF.

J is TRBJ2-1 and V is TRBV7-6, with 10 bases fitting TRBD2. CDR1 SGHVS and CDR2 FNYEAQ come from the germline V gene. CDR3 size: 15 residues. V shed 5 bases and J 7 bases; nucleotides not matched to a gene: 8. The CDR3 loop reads CASSPVAGGWNEQFF. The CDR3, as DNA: TGTGCCAGCAGCCCCGTAGCGGGAGGTTGGAATGAGCAGTTCTTC.

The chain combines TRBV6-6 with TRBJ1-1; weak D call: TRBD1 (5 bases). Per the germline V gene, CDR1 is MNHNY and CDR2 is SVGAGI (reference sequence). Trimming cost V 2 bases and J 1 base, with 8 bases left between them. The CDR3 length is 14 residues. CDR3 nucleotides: TGTGCCAGCAGTTACGGGGGGAGGAACACTGAAGCTTTCTTT. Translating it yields CASSYGGRNTEAFF.

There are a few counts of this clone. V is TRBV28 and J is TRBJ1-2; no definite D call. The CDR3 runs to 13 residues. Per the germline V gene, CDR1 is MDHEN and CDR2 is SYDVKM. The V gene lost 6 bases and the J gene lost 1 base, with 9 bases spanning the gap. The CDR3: CASSPGDNYGYTF. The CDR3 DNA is TGTGCCAGCAGCCCGGGAGATAACTATGGCTACACCTTC.